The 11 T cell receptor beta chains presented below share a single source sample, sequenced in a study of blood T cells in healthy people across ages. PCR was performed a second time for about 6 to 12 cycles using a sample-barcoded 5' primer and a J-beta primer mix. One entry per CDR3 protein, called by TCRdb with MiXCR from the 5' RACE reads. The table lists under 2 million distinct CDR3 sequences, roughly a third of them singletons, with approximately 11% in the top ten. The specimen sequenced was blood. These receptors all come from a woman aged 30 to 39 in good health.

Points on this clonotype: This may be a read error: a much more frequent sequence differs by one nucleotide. CDR3 region: CSVARRAMVEEQYF. The CDR3 bases are TGCAGCGTTGCCAGGAGGGCCATGGTGGAGGAGCAGTACTTC. The chain is built from TRBV29-1 and TRBJ2-7; TRBD2 might be the D (6 bases). The germline V gene has CDR1 SQVTM and CDR2 ANQGSEA. CDR3 size: 14 residues. Trimming removed 4 bases from V and 7 bases from J, with 20 bases in between.

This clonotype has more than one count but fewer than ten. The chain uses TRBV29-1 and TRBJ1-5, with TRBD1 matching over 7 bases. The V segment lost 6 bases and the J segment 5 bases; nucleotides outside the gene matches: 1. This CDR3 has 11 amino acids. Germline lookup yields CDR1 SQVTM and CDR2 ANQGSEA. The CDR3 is CSVTGDQPQHF. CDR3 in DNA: TGCAGCGTCACAGGGGATCAGCCCCAGCATTTT.

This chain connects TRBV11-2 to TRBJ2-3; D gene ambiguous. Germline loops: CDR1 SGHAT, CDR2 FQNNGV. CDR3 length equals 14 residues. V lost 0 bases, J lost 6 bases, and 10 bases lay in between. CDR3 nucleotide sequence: TGTGCCAGCAGCTTAGAGACTTACTGGGATACGCAGTATTTT. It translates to CASSLETYWDTQYF.

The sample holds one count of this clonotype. CDR3: CASRWQGVNYGYTF. The CDR3, as DNA: TGTGCCAGCAGGTGGCAGGGTGTAAACTATGGCTACACCTTC. The chain employs TRBV28 and TRBJ1-2; D is perhaps TRBD1 (5 bases). The ends were cut back, 6 bases at V and 2 bases at J, with 13 bases in the middle. This CDR3 region has 14 residues. Germline CDR1 reads MDHEN; CDR2 reads SYDVKM.

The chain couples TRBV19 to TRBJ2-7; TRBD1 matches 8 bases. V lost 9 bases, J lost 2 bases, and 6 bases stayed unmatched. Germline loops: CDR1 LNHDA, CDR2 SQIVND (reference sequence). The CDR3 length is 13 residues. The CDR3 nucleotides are TGTGCCAGCGGGACAGGCCTCGCCTACGAGCAGTACTTC. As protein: CASGTGLAYEQYF.

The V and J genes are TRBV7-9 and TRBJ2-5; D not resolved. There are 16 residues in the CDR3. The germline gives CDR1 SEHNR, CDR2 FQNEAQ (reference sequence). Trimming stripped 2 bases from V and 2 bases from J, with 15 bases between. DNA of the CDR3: TGTGCCAGCAGCTTAAGTTTTAGCTACCCACAAGAGACCCAGTACTTC. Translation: CASSLSFSYPQETQYF.

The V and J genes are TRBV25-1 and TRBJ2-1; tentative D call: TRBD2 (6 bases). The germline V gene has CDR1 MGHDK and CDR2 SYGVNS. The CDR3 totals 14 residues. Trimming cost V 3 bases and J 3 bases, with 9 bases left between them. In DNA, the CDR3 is TGTGCCAGCAGTGACCCGGACTACTACAATGAGCAGTTCTTC. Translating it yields CASSDPDYYNEQFF.

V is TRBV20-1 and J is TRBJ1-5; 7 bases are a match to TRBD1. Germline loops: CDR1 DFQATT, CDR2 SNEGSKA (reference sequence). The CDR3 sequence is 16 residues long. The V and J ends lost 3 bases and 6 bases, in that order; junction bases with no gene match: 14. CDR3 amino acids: CSASGFRQGVVQPQHF. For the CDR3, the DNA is TGCAGTGCTAGCGGATTCCGACAGGGAGTAGTTCAGCCCCAGCATTTT.

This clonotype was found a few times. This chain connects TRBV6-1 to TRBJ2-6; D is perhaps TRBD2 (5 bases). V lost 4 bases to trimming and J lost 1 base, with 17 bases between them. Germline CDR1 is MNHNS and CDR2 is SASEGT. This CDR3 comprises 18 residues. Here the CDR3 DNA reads TGTGCCAGCAGTGGCTCCGGGATTTTAGGGTCTGGGGCCAACGTCCTGACTTTC. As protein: CASSGSGILGSGANVLTF.

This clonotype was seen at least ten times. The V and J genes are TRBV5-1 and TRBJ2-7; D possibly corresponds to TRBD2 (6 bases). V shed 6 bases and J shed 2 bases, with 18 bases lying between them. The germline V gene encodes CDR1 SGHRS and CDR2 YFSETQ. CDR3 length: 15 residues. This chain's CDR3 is CASKQGLLPTYEQYF. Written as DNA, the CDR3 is TGCGCCAGCAAGCAGGGACTGCTTCCAACCTACGAGCAGTACTTC.

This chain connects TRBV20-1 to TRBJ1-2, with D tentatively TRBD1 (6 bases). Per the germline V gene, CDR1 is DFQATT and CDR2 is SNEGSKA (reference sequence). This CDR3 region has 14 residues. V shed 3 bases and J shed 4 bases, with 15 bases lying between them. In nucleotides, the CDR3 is TGCAGTGCTAGGAAACAGGGTGGAACCTATGGCTACACCTTC. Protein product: CSARKQGGTYGYTF.